These 18 T cell receptor beta chains came from one sample sequenced in a study of OX40 agonist ivuxolimab in advanced cancers. Libraries were prepared by immunoSEQ multiplex PCR; TCRdb keeps only in-frame clonotypes and omits some of them. This sample yields some 77,000 clones, of which around nine tenths are seen a single time; 4.8% belongs to the top ten. The sequenced sample was CD4+ or CD8+ T cells sorted from blood, obtained in a trial of the OX40 agonist ivuxolimab. The receptors come from an adult with an advanced solid tumor such as melanoma, head and neck, liver or kidney cancer.

The chain recombines TRBV28 with TRBJ2-3; 8 nucleotides agree with TRBD1. The J segment lost 0 bases and the V segment lost 10 bases, leaving 6 bases of the junction unmatched. This CDR3 has 14 amino acids. Per germline, CDR1 MDHEN and CDR2 SYDVKM. In DNA form, the CDR3 reads TGTGCCACCCGGACAGGGATTAGCACAGATACGCAGTATTTT. It encodes CATRTGISTDTQYF.

V is TRBV10-3 and J is TRBJ2-2; TRBD2 might be the D (6 bases). This CDR3 is built from 14 residues. Germline V gene lookup returns CDR1 ENHRY and CDR2 SYGVKD. Deletions cut 8 bases from V and 3 bases from J, with 13 bases between. The CDR3, as DNA: TGTGCCATCGGACCGGGAGACCACACCGGGGAGCTGTTTTTT. This sequence encodes CAIGPGDHTGELFF.

This chain joins TRBV7-2 and TRBJ1-5; 7 bases fit TRBD1. In germline, CDR1 is SGHTA, CDR2 FQGNSA. CDR3 length equals 14 residues. V shed 5 bases and J 7 bases; nucleotides not matched to a gene: 8. The CDR3 DNA sequence: TGTGCCAGCAGCAATAGACAGGGTAGCCAGCCCCAGCATTTT. Translated: CASSNRQGSQPQHF.

The chain uses TRBV19 and TRBJ2-1, with 10 bases that match TRBD2. This CDR3 spans 17 amino acids. J lost 0 bases, V lost 2 bases, and 4 bases had no gene match. Germline CDR1 is LNHDA and CDR2 is SQIVND (reference sequence). CDR3 nucleotide sequence: TGTGCCAGTAGTATAATGGGACTAGCGAGCTCCTACAATGAGCAGTTCTTC. As protein: CASSIMGLASSYNEQFF.

For the CDR3, the DNA is TGCGCCAGCAGCCAAGATAGGGTTACCGGGGAGCTGTTTTTT. Translating gives CASSQDRVTGELFF. V and J are TRBV4-1 and TRBJ2-2, with D unresolved. The V end was cut by 0 bases, the J end by 5 bases, with 7 bases between. Germline CDR1 and CDR2: MGHRA and YSYEKL. This CDR3 comprises 14 residues.

A single count supports this clone. The gene calls are TRBV19 and TRBJ2-7; TRBD2 might be the D (6 bases). Germline loops: CDR1 LNHDA, CDR2 SQIVND (reference sequence). V lost 4 bases to trimming and J lost 3 bases, with 16 bases between them. This CDR3 region has 15 residues. The CDR3: CASSTSGVGNYEQYF. The CDR3 region has the DNA TGTGCCAGTAGTACCTCGGGGGTTGGTAACTACGAGCAGTACTTC.

The chain joins TRBV19 to TRBJ2-1; D unclear. Trimming removed 3 bases at V and 0 bases at J, with 9 bases between. Germline V gene sequence: CDR1 LNHDA, CDR2 SQIVND (reference sequence). The CDR3 runs to 15 residues. The CDR3 sequence is CASSMNSLSYNEQFF. CDR3 sequence (DNA): TGTGCCAGTAGTATGAACAGCCTCTCCTACAATGAGCAGTTCTTC.

This clone has a single count. The rearrangement joins TRBV7-2 to TRBJ2-3, with D perhaps matching TRBD2 (5 bases). The CDR3 length is 18 residues. CDR1 and CDR2 (germline): SGHTA, FQGNSA. Trimming cost V 1 base and J 0 bases, with 17 bases left between them. The CDR3 loop reads CASSLEAALFRSTDTQYF. The CDR3 DNA is TGTGCCAGCAGCTTAGAAGCGGCCCTATTCCGGAGCACAGATACGCAGTATTTT.

The chain joins TRBV4-3 to TRBJ2-1; 12 nucleotides match TRBD2. J gave up 5 bases and V 4 bases, and 3 bases lay outside the gene matches. Germline V CDR1 and CDR2: LGHNA, YSLEER. This CDR3 region has 15 residues. This CDR3 reads CASSPRTSGDNEQFF. The CDR3 DNA reads as TGCGCCAGCAGCCCCCGGACTAGCGGGGACAATGAGCAGTTCTTC.

The rearrangement joins TRBV28 to TRBJ1-5; no firm D call. The ends were cut back, 5 bases at V and 6 bases at J, with 17 bases in the middle. Germline V gives CDR1 MDHEN, CDR2 SYDVKM. CDR3 length equals 15 residues. The CDR3 coding sequence is TGTGCCAGCAGTAGACACACGGGTTGGGTTCAGCCCCAGCATTTT. Residues: CASSRHTGWVQPQHF.

This clone has only one observation. The rearrangement uses TRBV4-3 and TRBJ1-1; D gene unclear. The CDR3 totals 17 residues. The germline gives CDR1 LGHNA, CDR2 YSLEER. The V end was cut by 0 bases, the J end by 1 base, with 15 bases between. This CDR3 is CASSQELSRNWNTEAFF. CDR3 in DNA: TGCGCCAGCAGCCAAGAACTCAGTAGAAACTGGAACACTGAAGCTTTCTTT.

The chain has TRBV14 and TRBJ2-3, with 13 bases identical to TRBD2. CDR1 is SGHDN and CDR2 is FVKESK in the germline V gene. With 6 bases clipped from V and 0 bases from J, the junction kept 15 bases outside the gene matches. This CDR3 has 20 amino acids. This chain's CDR3 is CASSFRSGLAGRWSTDTQYF. DNA of the CDR3: TGTGCCAGCAGTTTCCGGTCGGGACTAGCGGGGAGGTGGAGCACAGATACGCAGTATTTT.

The chain is built from TRBV10-3 and TRBJ2-1; 11 bases match TRBD2. Germline CDR1 is ENHRY and CDR2 is SYGVKD. The V segment lost 8 bases and the J segment 4 bases; nucleotides outside the gene matches: 13. This CDR3 has 17 residues. CDR3 region: CAIQGRGTSGGYNEQFF. The CDR3 DNA reads as TGTGCCATCCAGGGGAGGGGTACTAGCGGGGGTTACAATGAGCAGTTCTTC.

The chain couples TRBV6-6 to TRBJ2-2; 8 bases are shared with TRBD1. Looked up from germline, CDR1 is MNHNY and CDR2 is SVGAGI (reference sequence). CDR3 length: 15 amino acids. Trimming at V came to 2 bases and at J to 4 bases, leaving 3 bases not matched to a gene. In DNA, the CDR3 is TGTGCCAGCAGTTACGGGACAGGAACCACCGGGGAGCTGTTTTTT. It translates to CASSYGTGTTGELFF.

This clone is judged medium-sized. The genes are TRBV7-8 and TRBJ1-2; D gene uncertain. The CDR3 runs 12 residues. From germline, CDR1 is SGHVS and CDR2 FQNEAQ. The ends were cut back, 5 bases at V and 0 bases at J, with 4 bases in the middle. As DNA, the CDR3 is TGTGCCAGCAGCCCCACTAACTATGGCTACACCTTC. This gives the protein CASSPTNYGYTF.

V is TRBV18 and J is TRBJ2-7, with unresolved D. This CDR3 is 13 amino acids long. The V and J ends lost 4 bases and 3 bases respectively, with 10 bases between them. Looked up from germline, CDR1 is KGHSH and CDR2 is LQKENI. CDR3 residues: CASSRPPGYEQYF. The CDR3 nucleotides are TGTGCCAGCTCACGTCCGCCTGGCTACGAGCAGTACTTC.

The chain is built from TRBV7-3 and TRBJ2-1; unclear D gene. The germline V gene has CDR1 SGHTA and CDR2 FQGTGA. The CDR3 consists of 13 residues. The V gene lost 5 bases and the J gene lost 4 bases, with 9 bases spanning the gap. The CDR3 DNA follows: TGTGCCAGCAGCATGGACCAATACAATGAGCAGTTCTTC. Its protein is CASSMDQYNEQFF.

The genes are TRBV5-1 and TRBJ2-2, with no clear D. The CDR3 is 16 amino acids. The germline gives CDR1 SGHRS, CDR2 YFSETQ. V lost 3 bases and J 1 base, leaving 13 bases between the germline ends. Written as DNA, the CDR3 is TGCGCCAGCAGCTGGTCCCGGAACCAGAACACCGGGGAGCTGTTTTTT. Protein sequence: CASSWSRNQNTGELFF.